A selection of T cell receptor beta chains follows, all from one sample in a study of response to subunit inactivated influenza vaccine. TCRdb itself ran the RT-PCR reads through MiXCR, one entry per CDR3 protein. Of hundreds of thousands of distinct CDR3 sequences listed, 12% to 15% are singletons. Source: PBMCs from blood, taken around 15 days before vaccination. The receptors come from a man in his fifties who received an inactivated influenza vaccine. CDR3s include the opening cysteine and the closing phenylalanine or tryptophan. D genes are given only for firm matches. A row's size may be missing; if present it is once, few, many or a size class.

j_gene: TRBJ1-1; d_gene: NA; v_gene: TRBV3-1; abundance: many; CDR3nt: TGTGCCAGCAGCCAAGTTATCCCGGTCGGCACTGAAGCTTTCTTT; CDR3aa: CASSQVIPVGTEAFF
j_gene: TRBJ2-3; d_gene: TRBD2; v_gene: TRBV7-2; abundance: few; CDR3nt: TGTGCCAGCAGCTTGGGTAGCGGGAGGGGCACAGATACGCAGTATTTT; CDR3aa: CASSLGSGRGTDTQYF
j_gene: TRBJ2-7; d_gene: NA; v_gene: TRBV12-3/TRBV12-4; abundance: few; CDR3nt: TGTGCCAGCAGTTTGTTTGGGCTCGAGCAGTACTTC; CDR3aa: CASSLFGLEQYF
j_gene: TRBJ2-1; d_gene: NA; v_gene: TRBV6-1; abundance: NA; CDR3nt: TGTGCCAGCAGTAGAACGGGGGACAATGAGCAGTTCTTC; CDR3aa: CASSRTGDNEQFF
j_gene: TRBJ2-1; d_gene: TRBD1; v_gene: TRBV12-3/TRBV12-4; abundance: few; CDR3nt: TGTGCCAGCAGCCACCGGGACAGGCAATACAATGAGCAGTTCTTC; CDR3aa: CASSHRDRQYNEQFF
j_gene: TRBJ2-1; d_gene: TRBD1; v_gene: TRBV28; abundance: many; CDR3nt: TGTGCCAGCAGCCTACTAACATCGACAGGGTTAGGCCATGAGCAGTTCTTC; CDR3aa: CASSLLTSTGLGHEQFF
j_gene: TRBJ2-1; d_gene: TRBD1; v_gene: TRBV24-1; abundance: many; CDR3nt: TGTGCCACCAGTGATTCTCCGGGACAGACCAACAATGAGCAGTTCTTC; CDR3aa: CATSDSPGQTNNEQFF
j_gene: TRBJ1-5; d_gene: TRBD1; v_gene: TRBV6-2/TRBV6-3; abundance: few; CDR3nt: TGTGCCAGCAGCAGCAACCGGGACAGGGGCACTTATAGCAATCAGCCCCAGCATTTT; CDR3aa: CASSSNRDRGTYSNQPQHF
j_gene: TRBJ2-2; d_gene: NA; v_gene: TRBV4-1; abundance: NA; CDR3nt: TGCGCCAGTCGGTTGAGACCTGGGACCGGCGGGGAGCTGTTTTTT; CDR3aa: CASRLRPGTGGELFF
j_gene: TRBJ1-1; d_gene: NA; v_gene: TRBV29-1; abundance: few; CDR3nt: TGCAGCGTGGCAGGTGAACCCGGTACTGAAGCTTTCTTT; CDR3aa: CSVAGEPGTEAFF
j_gene: TRBJ2-2; d_gene: TRBD1; v_gene: TRBV10-3; abundance: NA; CDR3nt: TGTGCCATCAGTGTTGGACAGGGGGCGGTCACCGGGGAGCTGTTTTTT; CDR3aa: CAISVGQGAVTGELFF
j_gene: TRBJ1-1; d_gene: TRBD1; v_gene: TRBV6-5; abundance: NA; CDR3nt: TGTGCCAGCAGTTACGCGCAGGGGGCTAAGGCTTTCTTT; CDR3aa: CASSYAQGAKAFF
j_gene: TRBJ2-3; d_gene: NA; v_gene: TRBV4-2; abundance: NA; CDR3nt: TGTGCCAGCAGCCAAAGGGGGGTGCGCGATACGCAGTATTTT; CDR3aa: CASSQRGVRDTQYF
j_gene: TRBJ1-4; d_gene: TRBD1; v_gene: TRBV12-3/TRBV12-4; abundance: NA; CDR3nt: TGTGCCAGCAGTCGGACAGGCCCCCGTGAAAAACTGTTTTTT; CDR3aa: CASSRTGPREKLFF
j_gene: TRBJ1-4; d_gene: NA; v_gene: TRBV5-1; abundance: NA; CDR3nt: TGCGCCAGCAGCACTCCCTTCCGGAGGGTGGATGAAAAACTGTTTTTT; CDR3aa: CASSTPFRRVDEKLFF
j_gene: TRBJ2-1; d_gene: NA; v_gene: TRBV6-1; abundance: NA; CDR3nt: TGTGCCAGCGTCGTCAACTCCTACAATGAGCAGTTCTTC; CDR3aa: CASVVNSYNEQFF
j_gene: TRBJ1-2; d_gene: NA; v_gene: TRBV7-9; abundance: NA; CDR3nt: TGTGCCAGCAGCTTAGACGCGAACCATGGCTACACCTTC; CDR3aa: CASSLDANHGYTF
j_gene: TRBJ2-5; d_gene: NA; v_gene: TRBV6-1; abundance: NA; CDR3nt: TGTGCCAGCAGTGGACAGCCTCCGGGGGAGACCCAGTACTTC; CDR3aa: CASSGQPPGETQYF
j_gene: TRBJ2-5; d_gene: TRBD1; v_gene: TRBV20-1; abundance: few; CDR3nt: TGCAGTGCTAGGACAGGGGAAGAGACCCAGTACTTC; CDR3aa: CSARTGEETQYF
j_gene: TRBJ1-1; d_gene: NA; v_gene: TRBV7-9; abundance: once; CDR3nt: TGTGCCAGCAGCCGGAGCTCGGACACTGAAGCTTTCTTT; CDR3aa: CASSRSSDTEAFF
j_gene: TRBJ2-3; d_gene: TRBD2; v_gene: TRBV11-2; abundance: few; CDR3nt: TGTGCCAGCAGCCGAAGATTTATAGCGGGGGGCACAGATACGCAGTATTTT; CDR3aa: CASSRRFIAGGTDTQYF
j_gene: TRBJ2-4; d_gene: TRBD2; v_gene: TRBV5-1; abundance: few; CDR3nt: TGCGCCAGCAGCTTGACTAGCGCCGAGGGGAACATTCAGTACTTC; CDR3aa: CASSLTSAEGNIQYF
j_gene: TRBJ2-1; d_gene: NA; v_gene: TRBV29-1; abundance: few; CDR3nt: TGCAGCGTTGTACACACCTACAATGAGCAGTTCTTC; CDR3aa: CSVVHTYNEQFF
j_gene: TRBJ1-4; d_gene: NA; v_gene: TRBV6-6; abundance: NA; CDR3nt: TGTGCCAGCAGGCTTTCTGAAAAACTGTTTTTT; CDR3aa: CASRLSEKLFF
j_gene: TRBJ1-2; d_gene: NA; v_gene: TRBV20-1; abundance: few; CDR3nt: TGCAGTGCTAGAGCGGGAAATGGGTATGGCTACACCTTC; CDR3aa: CSARAGNGYGYTF
j_gene: TRBJ2-5; d_gene: NA; v_gene: TRBV6-1; abundance: few; CDR3nt: TGTGCCAGCAGTGAATTCGAGGCTCTGGGGACCCAGTACTTC; CDR3aa: CASSEFEALGTQYF
j_gene: TRBJ1-4; d_gene: TRBD1; v_gene: TRBV12-3/TRBV12-4; abundance: many; CDR3nt: TGTGCCAGCAGGCGACAGGGTTGGGATGAAAAACTGTTTTTT; CDR3aa: CASRRQGWDEKLFF
j_gene: TRBJ2-3; d_gene: NA; v_gene: TRBV12-3/TRBV12-4; abundance: many; CDR3nt: TGTGCCAGCAGCATCCCCGCGAATACGCAGTATTTT; CDR3aa: CASSIPANTQYF
j_gene: TRBJ2-3; d_gene: NA; v_gene: TRBV7-2; abundance: NA; CDR3nt: TGTGCCAGCAGCTTAGCGGGGGGCCGGGATACGCAGTATTTT; CDR3aa: CASSLAGGRDTQYF
j_gene: TRBJ1-2; d_gene: NA; v_gene: TRBV9; abundance: many; CDR3nt: TGTGCCAGCAGCGACGAATTCCCCAGTTGGGCCTATGGCTACACCTTC; CDR3aa: CASSDEFPSWAYGYTF
j_gene: TRBJ2-1; d_gene: NA; v_gene: TRBV7-2; abundance: once; CDR3nt: TGTGCCAGCAGCCGCCGGGGGAGCTCCTACAATGAGCAGTTCTTC; CDR3aa: CASSRRGSSYNEQFF
j_gene: TRBJ2-2; d_gene: TRBD1; v_gene: TRBV5-1; abundance: many; CDR3nt: TGTGCCAGCAGTCCCGGGACAGGGAACACCGGGGAGCTGTTTTTT; CDR3aa: CASSPGTGNTGELFF
j_gene: TRBJ2-5; d_gene: TRBD2; v_gene: TRBV3-1; abundance: NA; CDR3nt: TGTGCCAGCAGCCAAAGCGGGAGGGCGGAGACCCAGTACTTC; CDR3aa: CASSQSGRAETQYF
j_gene: TRBJ2-1; d_gene: NA; v_gene: TRBV7-9; abundance: many; CDR3nt: TGTGCCAGCAGCTTAGTGCGCGGGGCGTACAATGAGCAGTTCTTC; CDR3aa: CASSLVRGAYNEQFF
j_gene: TRBJ1-5; d_gene: NA; v_gene: TRBV5-5; abundance: NA; CDR3nt: TGTGCCAGCAGCTGGGATATTGGTCAGCCCCAGCATTTT; CDR3aa: CASSWDIGQPQHF
j_gene: TRBJ2-2; d_gene: TRBD1; v_gene: TRBV29-1; abundance: few; CDR3nt: TGCAGCGCAGCGGACAGGGTCGGCGGCACCGGGGAGCTGTTTTTT; CDR3aa: CSAADRVGGTGELFF
j_gene: TRBJ1-1; d_gene: NA; v_gene: TRBV20-1; abundance: many; CDR3nt: TGCAGTGCTAGAGAAACCCCAAACACTGAAGCTTTCTTT; CDR3aa: CSARETPNTEAFF
j_gene: TRBJ1-5; d_gene: NA; v_gene: TRBV4-1; abundance: many; CDR3nt: TGCGCCAGCAGCCAAGGGTTGGCAGGTGGATCTTTCCAGCCCCAGCATTTT; CDR3aa: CASSQGLAGGSFQPQHF
j_gene: TRBJ2-1; d_gene: NA; v_gene: TRBV12-3/TRBV12-4; abundance: many; CDR3nt: TGTGCCAGCAGTCCGGGTGGGGGTGAGCAGTTCTTC; CDR3aa: CASSPGGGEQFF
j_gene: TRBJ1-6; d_gene: NA; v_gene: TRBV4-1; abundance: NA; CDR3nt: TGCGCCAGCAGCGTTTCCGGGAGCTCCTATAATTCACCCCTCCACTTT; CDR3aa: CASSVSGSSYNSPLHF
j_gene: TRBJ2-7; d_gene: TRBD1; v_gene: TRBV5-6; abundance: many; CDR3nt: TGTGCCAGCAGCTTGCCGGTTGGACAGGGTAATCTCTACGAGCAGTACTTC; CDR3aa: CASSLPVGQGNLYEQYF